This T cell receptor beta chain was recorded in a study of radiotherapy plus CTLA-4 blockade in lung cancer. The data were produced by immunoSEQ multiplex PCR, yet TCRdb's version contains in-frame clones alone and is incomplete. The repertoire includes about 88,000 clones, 55% to 75% of them detected once, and about 14% sits in the top ten. Trimming took off 1 base at V and 1 base at J, with 7 bases between the two ends. Germline-derived CDR1 and CDR2 are MGHRA and YSYEKL. The CDR3 runs to 15 residues. The sequences come from peripheral blood, collected from a patient treated with radiotherapy plus ipilimumab. This chain uses TRBV4-1 with TRBJ1-4, with D possibly TRBD1 on 5 matching bases. This receptor was obtained from a human donor with non-small cell lung cancer that progressed on radiotherapy plus ipilimumab. The CDR3 DNA sequence: TGCGCCAGCAGCCAAGGCCAGGGAACTAATGAAAAACTGTTTTTT. Its protein is CASSQGQGTNEKLFF.